This is a list of T cell receptor beta chains from one sample in a study of Ad26.COV2.S vaccination and SARS-CoV-2 variants. The assay was immunoSEQ multiplex PCR, and TCRdb's table has in-frame clones only and misses some. The sample includes 350,000 to 400,000 clones, roughly nine tenths seen only once; the top ten take under 4%. The specimen comprised peripheral blood, sampled in a trial of Ad26.COV2.S vaccine versus placebo. The receptors originated from a person between 18 and 65 years old who received the Ad26.COV2.S COVID-19 vaccine or a placebo. The CDR3 runs from the conserved cysteine through the conserved F or W. D genes are given only for firm matches. Some rows mark clone size as missing; the rest say once, few, many or name a class of expanded clone.

V gene	CDR3 length	D gene	clone size	J gene	CDR3 DNA	CDR3 protein
TRBV9	14	.	.	TRBJ1-1	TGTGCCAGCAGCGAACAGGGTTTTAAAACTGAAGCTTTCTTT	CASSEQGFKTEAFF
TRBV11-3	15	.	.	TRBJ2-7	TGTGCCAGCAGCTTGAGCGGCCAGAGCTCCTACGAGCAGTACTTC	CASSLSGQSSYEQYF
TRBV11-2	14	TRBD1	.	TRBJ1-2	TGTGCCAGCAGCTTAAACAACCAGGGGGATGGCTACACCTTC	CASSLNNQGDGYTF
TRBV15	14	.	.	TRBJ2-2	TGTGCCACCAGCACACGGACCGGGACCGGGGAGCTGTTTTTT	CATSTRTGTGELFF
TRBV2	16	TRBD1	.	TRBJ1-5	TGTGCCAGCAGTGAAGACAGGGGGCATCGCAATCAGCCCCAGCATTTT	CASSEDRGHRNQPQHF
TRBV18	14	TRBD1	.	TRBJ1-1	TGTGCCAGCTCCCAAGGACAGGGGGAAGTAGGAGCTTTCTTT	CASSQGQGEVGAFF
TRBV12-3/TRBV12-4	13	.	.	TRBJ1-5	TGTGCCAGCAGTTTAATCTCCCCTCAACCCCAGCATTTT	CASSLISPQPQHF
TRBV3-1/TRBV3-2	16	TRBD1	.	TRBJ2-2	TGTGCCAGCAGCTTTCGACAGGGTCGGAACACCGGGGAGCTGTTTTTT	CASSFRQGRNTGELFF
TRBV11-3	13	.	once	TRBJ1-1	TGTGCCAGCAGCTTACTGAAGAACACTGAAGCTTTCTTT	CASSLLKNTEAFF
TRBV5-1	17	TRBD2	.	TRBJ2-3	TGCGCCAGCAGCTTGGGGACTAGCGGGGTGGGCACAGATACGCAGTATTTT	CASSLGTSGVGTDTQYF
TRBV7-7	15	.	.	TRBJ2-3	TGTGCCAGCAGCCCATTAGCGTCGACCACAGATACGCAGTATTTT	CASSPLASTTDTQYF
TRBV7-6	13	TRBD2	once	TRBJ2-1	TGTGCCAGCAGCTTCCGAGGGAGGGATGAGCAGTTCTTC	CASSFRGRDEQFF
TRBV19	14	TRBD1	.	TRBJ1-3	TGTGCCAGTACCGAAGGGACAGCTGGAAACACCATATATTTT	CASTEGTAGNTIYF
TRBV11-1	12	.	.	TRBJ2-3	TGTGCCAGCAGCTTAGGGGAAGATACGCAGTATTTT	CASSLGEDTQYF
TRBV7-9	13	TRBD1	.	TRBJ2-1	TGTGCCAGCAGGGACAGGGGAAGAAATGAGCAGTTCTTC	CASRDRGRNEQFF
TRBV3-1/TRBV3-2	14	TRBD1	.	TRBJ1-2	TGTGCCAGCAGCCAAGGAGGGGGCGATCGTGGCTACACCTTC	CASSQGGGDRGYTF
TRBV20-1	16	.	.	TRBJ2-1	TGCAGTGCTAGTCGACAGGAGATGTTGGTTGGCAATGAGCAGTTCTTC	CSASRQEMLVGNEQFF
TRBV9	12	.	once	TRBJ1-5	TGTGCCAGCAGCGAGGGGTTTCAGCCCCAGCATTTT	CASSEGFQPQHF
TRBV30	12	.	.	TRBJ2-3	TGTGCCTGGAGTGTATCAACAGATACGCAGTATTTT	CAWSVSTDTQYF
TRBV15	13	.	.	TRBJ2-3	TGTGCCACCAGCAGGGGAGTCGCAGATACGCAGTATTTT	CATSRGVADTQYF
TRBV7-9	13	.	.	TRBJ2-7	TGTGCCAGCAGCTTAGCCTGGAGGAACGAGCAGTACTTC	CASSLAWRNEQYF
TRBV11-2	17	TRBD1	.	TRBJ2-1	TGTGCCAGCAGCTTAAGGATGCCGGGACAGATGAACAATGAGCAGTTCTTC	CASSLRMPGQMNNEQFF
TRBV20-1	14	TRBD2	.	TRBJ2-3	TGCAGTGCTAGTCTAGCGGGGAAGACAGATACGCAGTATTTT	CSASLAGKTDTQYF
TRBV7-9	15	TRBD1	.	TRBJ2-7	TGTGCCAGCAGCCCGGGACAGATGATAGCCTACGAGCAGTACTTC	CASSPGQMIAYEQYF
TRBV13	18	.	.	TRBJ2-6	TGTGCCAGCAGCCTCCGGGACACTTTTGGGTCTGGGGCCAACGTCCTGACTTTC	CASSLRDTFGSGANVLTF
TRBV6-1	16	TRBD1	.	TRBJ1-1	TGTGCCAGCAGTGCTCTGGACAGGGGCCTGAACACTGAAGCTTTCTTT	CASSALDRGLNTEAFF
TRBV6-1	15	.	.	TRBJ1-4	TGTGCCAGCAGTGAAGCGCCGGGGCTGAGTGAAAAACTGTTTTTT	CASSEAPGLSEKLFF
TRBV9	15	.	.	TRBJ1-6	TGTGCCAGCAGCCCAGGTGGCAGTTATAATTCACCCCTCCACTTT	CASSPGGSYNSPLHF
TRBV11-2	15	TRBD1	few	TRBJ1-5	TGTGCCAGCAGCCCGAACGCAGGGGGTAATCAGCCCCAGCATTTT	CASSPNAGGNQPQHF
TRBV11-1	13	TRBD1	.	TRBJ2-7	TGTGCCAGCAGCTCGGACAGGGATGAAGAGCAGTACTTC	CASSSDRDEEQYF
TRBV11-2	18	TRBD2	.	TRBJ2-7	TGTGCCAGCAGCCGAATATGGACTAGCGGGAGTAGGACGTACGAGCAGTACTTC	CASSRIWTSGSRTYEQYF
TRBV6-6	14	.	.	TRBJ2-3	TGTGCCAGCAGTTACACGGACTATGGAGATACGCAGTATTTT	CASSYTDYGDTQYF